Reported below is one T cell receptor beta chain. The CDR3 extends over 15 amino acids. Germline-derived CDR1 and CDR2 are SGHAT and FQDESV (reference sequence). With V trimmed by 3 bases and J by 3 bases, 8 bases remained unmatched. Investigators excluded patients with uncontrolled infection, other autoimmune disease, pregnancy or lactation. Orbital computed tomography, thyroid ultrasound, serum thyroxine and TRAb, and clinical symptoms together informed the diagnoses. Amplified TCR beta CDR3 regions derived from RNA transcripts. Primed by the HTBI set, a first-round RT-PCR was run on the TCR CDR3. Using its own MiXCR run on the multiplex PCR reads, TCRdb lists one record per CDR3 protein. The sample yields hundreds of thousands of distinct CDR3 sequences, 14% seen once. This sample was included in a study of T cells in Graves' hyperthyroidism and ophthalmopathy. Across the whole study: At initial diagnosis, before any treatment had begun, peripheral blood was obtained.

This rearrangement joins TRBV11-1 to TRBJ2-7; TRBD1 matches 7 bases. The receptor's source is a woman aged 45-65 years with Graves' ophthalmopathy. What was sequenced was blood. Here the CDR3 DNA reads TGTGCCAGCAGCTTGGAAGGGGGCGGACTCTACGAGCAGTACTTC. Translated, it gives CASSLEGGGLYEQYF.